These 21 T cell receptor beta chains share one sample of origin, sequenced in a study of T cell responses to AZD1222 COVID-19 vaccine. Method: immunoSEQ multiplex PCR; TCRdb's copy keeps in-frame clones and lacks some. The table has around 99,000 clones, roughly nine tenths seen once; the top ten hold approximately 7.9%. The sequencing here drew on peripheral blood, taken on day 0 of AZD1222 vaccination. These receptors originate from an adult in good health.

The chain recombines TRBV21-1 with TRBJ2-7. TRBV21-1 counts as a pseudogene. This CDR3 contains 14 residues. The CDR3 sequence is CASNPGTQTYEQYF. The CDR3 nucleotides are TGTGCCAGCAACCCTGGGACGCAAACCTACGAGCAGTACTTC.

The chain carries TRBV19 and TRBJ1-2; possibly TRBD1 for D (5 bases). Germline V gene sequence: CDR1 LNHDA, CDR2 SQIVND (reference sequence). V was shortened by 5 bases and J by 3 bases, with 16 bases between the two germline ends. CDR3 size: 15 residues. The CDR3 reads CASSPTANAHYGYTF. The CDR3 DNA follows: TGTGCCAGTAGTCCGACAGCAAACGCCCACTATGGCTACACCTTC. The whole variable domain, filled in from reference TRBV19 and TRBJ1-2, reads DGGITQSPKYLFRKEGQNVTLSCEQNLNHDAMYWYRQDPGQGLRLIYYSQIVNDFQKGDIAEGYSVSREKKESFPLTVTSAQKNPTAFYLCASSPTANAHYGYTFGSGTRLTVV.

The rearrangement joins TRBV14 to TRBJ2-5; tentatively, D is TRBD2 (6 bases). Germline V lookup: CDR1 SGHDN, CDR2 FVKESK. Trimming pared 4 bases from V and 2 bases from J, leaving 14 bases between. The CDR3 totals 15 residues. The CDR3 region is CASSRLQGGQETQYF. The DNA for the CDR3 is TGTGCCAGCAGCCGGCTCCAGGGAGGACAAGAGACCCAGTACTTC.

This rearrangement joins TRBV7-9 to TRBJ1-2, with no clear D. There are 13 residues in the CDR3. The germline gives CDR1 SEHNR, CDR2 FQNEAQ (reference sequence). The V end was cut by 3 bases, the J end by 6 bases, with 11 bases between. CDR3 sequence (DNA): TGTGCCAGCAGCTTCCCACGCCTCAATGGCTACACCTTC. It encodes CASSFPRLNGYTF. The variable domain in full, with the rest retrieved from reference TRBV7-9 and TRBJ1-2, is DTGVSQNPRHKITKRGQNVTFRCDPISEHNRLYWYRQTLGQGPEFLTYFQNEAQLEKSRLLSDRFSAERPKGSFSTLEIQRTEQGDSAMYLCASSFPRLNGYTFGSGTRLTVV.

V and J are TRBV21-1 and TRBJ1-5. TRBV21-1 is recorded as a pseudogene. The CDR3 spans 16 residues. DNA for the CDR3: TGTGCCAGCAGCAACAGGGGATTAGCGGGGAATCAGCCCCAGCATTTT. Translation gives CASSNRGLAGNQPQHF.

V usage is TRBV30 and J usage is TRBJ1-2, with D unresolved. Looked up from germline, CDR1 is GTSNPN and CDR2 is SVGIG (reference sequence). CDR3 size: 11 residues. Trimming removed 1 base at V and 13 bases at J, with 13 bases between. CDR3 bases: TGTGCCTGGAGTGGAGCAGACGCTGGCACCTTC. Translation: CAWSGADAGTF.

The CDR3 region has the DNA TGTGCCAGCAGTCCCGAGCGTTATGACAGCTCTAATTCACCCCTCCACTTT. Translating gives CASSPERYDSSNSPLHF. This chain connects TRBV28 to TRBJ1-6, with D perhaps TRBD1 (5 bases). V shed 5 bases and J shed 6 bases, with 20 bases lying between them. This CDR3 is built from 17 residues. The V gene's germline CDR1 is MDHEN and CDR2 SYDVKM.

The V call is TRBV7-3, the J call TRBJ2-1; a weak D match, TRBD2 (6 bases). CDR3 length equals 15 residues. With 8 bases removed from V and 0 bases from J, the gap between germline ends came to 14 bases. Per germline, CDR1 SGHTA and CDR2 FQGTGA. CDR3 in amino acids: CASAPRGSSYNEQFF. The CDR3 DNA reads TGTGCCAGCGCCCCACGGGGGAGCTCCTACAATGAGCAGTTCTTC.

This clone was seen just once. The rearrangement joins TRBV3-1 (or the pseudogene TRBV3-2) to TRBJ2-5, with a tentative D call TRBD2 (5 bases). Germline V lookup: CDR1 LGHDT, CDR2 YNNKEL (reference sequence). Trimming shortened V by 4 bases and J by 5 bases, and 14 bases separated the two germline ends. The CDR3 covers 14 residues. The CDR3 protein is CASSLLGSKETQYF. The DNA of the CDR3 is TGTGCCAGCAGCCTACTAGGGTCTAAGGAGACCCAGTACTTC.

The chain employs TRBV9 and TRBJ1-2, with D maybe TRBD1 (5 bases). The germline CDR1 and CDR2 sequences are SGDLS and YYNGEE. The CDR3 spans 13 residues. The V end was cut by 0 bases, the J end by 8 bases, with 11 bases between. The CDR3 loop is CASSVVEGWGYTF. The CDR3 nucleotides are TGTGCCAGCAGCGTAGTGGAGGGGTGGGGCTACACCTTC. The whole variable domain, filled in from reference TRBV9 and TRBJ1-2, reads DSGVTQTPKHLITATGQRVTLRCSPRSGDLSVYWYQQSLDQGLQFLIQYYNGEERAKGNILERFSAQQFPDLHSELNLSSLELGDSALYFCASSVVEGWGYTFGSGTRLTVV.

The gene calls are TRBV7-2 and TRBJ2-3; a weak D match, TRBD2 (5 bases). V dropped 2 bases and J dropped 5 bases, with 14 bases sitting between them. The CDR3 covers 15 residues. Looked up from germline, CDR1 is SGHTA and CDR2 is FQGNSA. The CDR3: CASSLSTAGRDTQYF. CDR3 DNA: TGTGCCAGCAGCTTAAGCACTGCGGGCAGAGATACGCAGTATTTT.

The chain couples TRBV19 to TRBJ1-2; D unclear. Per the germline V gene, CDR1 is LNHDA and CDR2 is SQIVND (reference sequence). This CDR3 contains 14 residues. The V end lost 1 base, the J end lost 4 bases, and 10 bases lay between the germline ends. The CDR3 DNA reads TGTGCCAGTAGTATAGCGAACTTATTCTATGGCTACACCTTC. It is translated as CASSIANLFYGYTF.

This clone occurred once. CDR3 region: CASSPSGSLGNTIYF. As DNA, the CDR3 is TGCGCCAGCAGCCCTTCTGGGTCTCTGGGAAACACCATATATTTT. V usage is TRBV5-1 and J usage is TRBJ1-3; D is unclear. This CDR3 is 15 amino acids long. Trimming removed 4 bases from V and 4 bases from J, with 15 bases in between. Germline-derived CDR1 and CDR2 are SGHRS and YFSETQ.

The chain employs TRBV6-1 and TRBJ2-3; no clear D. V lost 0 bases and J lost 2, with 12 bases in between. This CDR3 has 16 residues. Germline loops: CDR1 MNHNS, CDR2 SASEGT. Here the CDR3 reads CASSEARGKTTDTQYF. The CDR3 DNA is TGTGCCAGCAGTGAAGCGCGTGGCAAGACCACAGATACGCAGTATTTT.

The chain carries TRBV18 and TRBJ1-1; 10 nucleotides line up with TRBD1. Germline V gene data show CDR1 as KGHSH and CDR2 as LQKENI. This CDR3 spans 14 amino acids. Trimming took 2 bases from V and 7 from J; bases not matched to a gene: 4. CDR3 protein: CASSPGTGVGEAFF. Here the CDR3 DNA reads TGTGCCAGCTCACCAGGGACAGGGGTCGGTGAAGCTTTCTTT.

CDR3 sequence (DNA): TGTGCCAGCAGCTGGACTTCGTACCAAGAGACCCAGTACTTC. Its protein is CASSWTSYQETQYF. The rearrangement uses TRBV6-5 and TRBJ2-5; tentatively, D is TRBD2 (5 bases). V was clipped by 6 bases and J by 0 bases, with 11 bases between them. From germline, CDR1 is MNHEY and CDR2 SVGAGI. This CDR3 is 14 amino acids long.

J is TRBJ1-5 and V is TRBV11-2, with D possibly matching TRBD1 (6 bases). There are 16 residues in the CDR3. Germline assignment: CDR1 SGHAT and CDR2 FQNNGV. V was clipped by 5 bases and J by 6 bases, with 20 bases between them. For the CDR3, the DNA is TGTGCCAGCAGCCCAGAAACAGGGAGAGGGCCTCAGCCCCAGCATTTT. This sequence encodes CASSPETGRGPQPQHF.

V is TRBV27 and J is TRBJ2-2; no definite D call. The V gene's germline CDR1 is MNHEY and CDR2 SMNVEV (reference sequence). The V end was cut by 0 bases, the J end by 7 bases, with 9 bases between. The CDR3 covers 14 residues. CDR3 sequence reads: CASSLSRQLGELFF. The CDR3 bases are TGTGCCAGCAGTTTATCGAGACAACTCGGGGAGCTGTTTTTT.

This rearrangement joins TRBV9 to TRBJ1-2; possible D gene TRBD1, 6 bases. This CDR3 has 14 residues. The ends were cut back, 0 bases at V and 8 bases at J, with 14 bases in the middle. CDR1 and CDR2 from the germline V gene are SGDLS and YYNGEE. In nucleotides, the CDR3 is TGTGCCAGCAGCGTAGGAGGGGGTGGTGGAGGCTACACCTTC. As protein: CASSVGGGGGGYTF.

V usage is TRBV11-3 and J usage is TRBJ1-5; the D is unclear. This CDR3 has 13 residues. With 1 base removed from V and 3 bases from J, the gap between germline ends came to 4 bases. Germline CDR1 is SGHNT and CDR2 is YENEEA. CDR3 amino acids: CASSLGSNQPQHF. The CDR3 DNA reads as TGTGCCAGCAGCTTAGGGTCCAATCAGCCCCAGCATTTT.

The rearrangement links TRBV6-5 to TRBJ2-7, with TRBD2 identical over 7 bases. J lost 4 bases, V lost 7 bases, and 13 bases had no gene match. CDR1 and CDR2 (germline): MNHEY, SVGAGI. CDR3 length equals 15 residues. The CDR3: CASTSYWASGYEQYF. CDR3 sequence (DNA): TGTGCCAGCACCTCCTACTGGGCTAGCGGTTACGAGCAGTACTTC.